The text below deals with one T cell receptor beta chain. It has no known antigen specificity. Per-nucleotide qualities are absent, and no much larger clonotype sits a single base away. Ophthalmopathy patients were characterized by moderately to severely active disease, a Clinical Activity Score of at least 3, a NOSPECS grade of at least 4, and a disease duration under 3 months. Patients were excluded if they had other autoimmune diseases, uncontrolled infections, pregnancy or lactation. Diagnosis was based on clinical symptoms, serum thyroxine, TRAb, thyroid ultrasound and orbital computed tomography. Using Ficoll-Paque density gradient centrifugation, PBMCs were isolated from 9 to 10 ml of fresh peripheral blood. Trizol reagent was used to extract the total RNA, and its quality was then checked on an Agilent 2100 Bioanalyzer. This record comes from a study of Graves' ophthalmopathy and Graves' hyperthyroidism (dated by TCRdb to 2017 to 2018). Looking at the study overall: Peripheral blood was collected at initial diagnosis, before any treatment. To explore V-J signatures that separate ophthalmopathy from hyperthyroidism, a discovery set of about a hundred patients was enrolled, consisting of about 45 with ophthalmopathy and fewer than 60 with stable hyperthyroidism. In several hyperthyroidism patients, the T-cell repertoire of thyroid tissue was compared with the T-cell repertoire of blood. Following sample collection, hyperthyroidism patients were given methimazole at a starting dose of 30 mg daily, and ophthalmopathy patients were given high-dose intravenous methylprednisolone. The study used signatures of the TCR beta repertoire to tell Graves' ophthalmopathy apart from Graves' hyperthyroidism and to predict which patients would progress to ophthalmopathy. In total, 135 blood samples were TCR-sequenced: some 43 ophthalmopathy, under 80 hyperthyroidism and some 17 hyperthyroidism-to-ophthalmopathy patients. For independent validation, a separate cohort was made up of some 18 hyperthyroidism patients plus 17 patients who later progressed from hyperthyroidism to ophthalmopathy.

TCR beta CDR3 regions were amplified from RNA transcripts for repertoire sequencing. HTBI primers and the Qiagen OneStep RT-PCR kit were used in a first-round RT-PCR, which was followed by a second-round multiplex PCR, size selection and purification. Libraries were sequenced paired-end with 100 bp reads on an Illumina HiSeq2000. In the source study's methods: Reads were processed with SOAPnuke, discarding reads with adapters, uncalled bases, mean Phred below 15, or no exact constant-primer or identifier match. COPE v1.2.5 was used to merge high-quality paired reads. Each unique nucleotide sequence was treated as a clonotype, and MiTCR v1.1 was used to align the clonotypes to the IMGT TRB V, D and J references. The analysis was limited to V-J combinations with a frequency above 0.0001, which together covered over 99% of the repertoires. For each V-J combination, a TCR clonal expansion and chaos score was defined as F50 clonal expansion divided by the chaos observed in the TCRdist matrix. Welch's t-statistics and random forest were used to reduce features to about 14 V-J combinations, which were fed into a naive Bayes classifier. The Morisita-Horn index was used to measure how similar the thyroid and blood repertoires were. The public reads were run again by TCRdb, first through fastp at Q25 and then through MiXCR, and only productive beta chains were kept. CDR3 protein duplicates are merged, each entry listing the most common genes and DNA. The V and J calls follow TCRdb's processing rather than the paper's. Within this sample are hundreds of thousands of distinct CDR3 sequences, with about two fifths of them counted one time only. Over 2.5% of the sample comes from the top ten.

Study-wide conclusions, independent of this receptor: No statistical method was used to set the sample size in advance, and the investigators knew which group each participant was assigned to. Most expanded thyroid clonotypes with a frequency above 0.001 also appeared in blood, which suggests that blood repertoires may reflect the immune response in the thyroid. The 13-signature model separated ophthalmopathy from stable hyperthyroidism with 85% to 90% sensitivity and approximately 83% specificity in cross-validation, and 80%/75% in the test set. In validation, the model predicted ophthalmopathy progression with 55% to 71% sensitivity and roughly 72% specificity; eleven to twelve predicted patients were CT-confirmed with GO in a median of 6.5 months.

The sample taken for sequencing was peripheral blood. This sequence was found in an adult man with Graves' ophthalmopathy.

The DNA sequence is TGCGCCAGCAGCCAATGGCAGTTGGAGACCCAGTACTTC. It translates as CASSQWQLETQYF. Rearrangement joined TRBV4-1 to TRBJ2-5, with the identity of the D gene unclear. The germline V gene encodes CDR1 MGHRA and CDR2 YSYEKL. Trimming at the junction amounts to 2 bases on V and 5 bases on J, and the germline ends lie 9 bases apart. The CDR3 numbers 13 residues from cysteine through phenylalanine. Solely the CDR3 DNA is kept, with 39 bases framed from the first base.